The 2 T cell receptor beta chains reported below all come from one sample, sequenced in a study of T cells expressing NK-cell markers. One entry per CDR3 protein, without DNA, is what TCRdb gives after re-calling the 5' RACE reads. The sample totals roughly 380,000 distinct CDR3 sequences. Sequenced input: blood T cells: a sorted CD56 or NKG2C T cell subset, CD4+ or CD8+ T cells, or bulk PBMC T cells (not recorded which). The receptors shown here come from a man aged 18-70 years in good health.

The chain uses TRBV29-1 and TRBJ2-7; TCRdb names TRBD1, which stays unverified in the absence of DNA. Germline-derived CDR1 and CDR2 are SQVTM and ANQGSEA. This CDR3 contains 14 residues. Here the CDR3 reads CSVNTGQGSYEQYF.

The chain uses TRBV5-5 and TRBJ2-7; TCRdb outputs TRBD1, but without DNA this stays unchecked. The CDR3 consists of 13 residues. CDR1 is SGHKS and CDR2 is YYEKEE in the germline V gene (reference sequence). CDR3 sequence: CASSTPPGYEQYF.